This TCR beta chain was captured in a study of T cell responses to AZD1222 COVID-19 vaccine. General study findings and limits: Females outnumbered males among donors, who were mostly white British; clonal diversity was possibly underestimated.

Germline CDR1 and CDR2: MNHEY and SVGEGT. The CDR3 has 17 residues. The trim removed 3 bases at V and 8 bases at J, leaving 10 bases unmatched. Repertoires were generated with immunoSEQ multiplex PCR, while TCRdb's copy carries only in-frame clones and drops some. Here the sample spans about 130,000 clones, 84% being singletons. Details on this clone: Its antigen is as yet unknown.

The gene calls are TRBV6-2 or TRBV6-3 and TRBJ2-1, with 13 nucleotides matching TRBD2. The source material was peripheral blood, sampled on day 0 of AZD1222 vaccination. This sequence was found in an adult in good health. The CDR3 is CASSYQLAGGRLDEQFF. The CDR3 region has the DNA TGTGCCAGCAGTTATCAACTAGCGGGGGGGCGATTGGATGAGCAGTTCTTC.